This entry features one T cell receptor beta chain sequence. This receptor's antigen is unknown. One base away there is no much larger clone; base qualities are not given. The data are from a study of blood T cell repertoires in COVID-19 (dated by TCRdb to about 2020). Background for the entire study: Samples from collaborators originated in the United States, Italy and Spain and spanned both the acute and convalescent phases of COVID-19. Nearly every sample came with metadata listing a de-identified subject ID, COVID-19 status, age in years and sex. The repertoires were made available in a free public database intended to serve as a resource for research on the immune response to SARS-CoV-2. HLA class I and class II types, where available, came from metadata supplied by the sample provider rather than from assay-based typing. The prospective study material was composed of cDNA or gDNA derived from T cells, B-cell-depleted T cells, or PBMCs. The dataset comprised deeply sampled blood TCRbeta repertoires from subjects exposed to, actively infected with, or recovered from COVID-19. Samples came from the ongoing ImmuneRACE study (first 160 participants) plus 1,254 subjects from 6 global collaborators.

From the cysteine through the phenylalanine, the CDR3 covers 15 amino acids. Just the 45-base CDR3 DNA is kept, in frame starting at base 1. The germline V gene (reference sequence) yields LNHDA for CDR1 and SQIVND for CDR2. After removal of 6 bases from V and 2 bases from J, the junction retains 6 bases not matched to a gene. TCRbeta CDR3 regions were amplified from genomic DNA by means of the immunoSEQ Assay, a bias-controlled multiplex PCR. In the paper's pipeline: The number of nucleated cells in each sample was estimated by amplification of reference gene primers within the assay. To quantify the absolute abundance of each unique TCRbeta CDR3 rearrangement, sequence reads were collapsed and filtered. Productive Simpson clonality was computed per sample as the square root of Simpson's diversity index over productive rearrangements. In its TCRdb copy, this immuneACCESS table keeps in-frame sequences only and misses some clones. Where compared with another copy, unresolved V genes explain less than half of these, and the others have no known cause. V and J calls and clone size are those listed in that table; D and trimming were worked out from the DNA. The sample table shows some 250,000 clones, and 88% are seen once. The ten biggest clones cover 0.99% of the sample.

Another Seattle source contributed samples from volunteer blood donors who had recovered from COVID-19. Collaborating institutions collected whole blood in K2EDTA tubes following their own protocols. For TCRbeta analysis, collaborator samples were shipped as frozen whole blood, as isolated PBMCs, or as DNA extracted from either sample type. Study-wide findings and limitations: The quantity of clinical and demographic metadata differed by source and by participant and was supplied without curation.

The chain was built from TRBV19 and TRBJ1-3; 8 central bases correspond to TRBD1. The sequence came from a woman in her forties who had recovered from COVID-19. Sequencing was carried out using peripheral blood. The CDR3 in this case is CASRTTGDPGNTIYF. The sequenced DNA is TGTGCCAGTAGAACGACAGGGGACCCTGGAAACACCATATATTTT.